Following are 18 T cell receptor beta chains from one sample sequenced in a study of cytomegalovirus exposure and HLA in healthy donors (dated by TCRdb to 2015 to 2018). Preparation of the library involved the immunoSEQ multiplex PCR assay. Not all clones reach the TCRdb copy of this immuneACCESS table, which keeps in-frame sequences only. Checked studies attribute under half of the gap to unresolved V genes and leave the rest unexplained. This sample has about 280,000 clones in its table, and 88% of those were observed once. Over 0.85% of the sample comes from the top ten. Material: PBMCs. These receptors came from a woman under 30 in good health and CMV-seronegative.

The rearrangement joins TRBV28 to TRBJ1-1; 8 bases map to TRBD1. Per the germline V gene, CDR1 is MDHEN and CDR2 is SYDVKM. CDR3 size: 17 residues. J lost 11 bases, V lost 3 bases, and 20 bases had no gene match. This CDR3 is CASSFHGQGGMILRAFF. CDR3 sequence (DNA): TGTGCCAGCAGTTTCCACGGACAGGGAGGGATGATCTTGCGGGCTTTCTTT.

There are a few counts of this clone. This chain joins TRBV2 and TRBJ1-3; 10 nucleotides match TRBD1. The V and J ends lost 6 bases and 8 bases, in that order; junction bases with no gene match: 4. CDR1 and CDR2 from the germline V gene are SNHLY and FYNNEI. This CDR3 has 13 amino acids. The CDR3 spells CASRDRGYDTIYF. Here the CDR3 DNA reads TGTGCCAGCAGGGACAGGGGGTACGACACCATATATTTT.

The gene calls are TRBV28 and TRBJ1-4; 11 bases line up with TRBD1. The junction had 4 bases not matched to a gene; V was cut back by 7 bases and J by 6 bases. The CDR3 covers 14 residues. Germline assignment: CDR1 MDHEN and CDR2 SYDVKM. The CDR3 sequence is CASTRTGGDEKLFF. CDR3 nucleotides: TGTGCCAGCACAAGGACAGGGGGCGATGAAAAACTGTTTTTT.

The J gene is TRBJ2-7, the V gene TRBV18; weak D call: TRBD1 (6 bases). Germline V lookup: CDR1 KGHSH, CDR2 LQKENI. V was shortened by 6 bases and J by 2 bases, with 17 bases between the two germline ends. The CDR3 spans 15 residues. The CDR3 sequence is CASSPTGMSTYEQYF. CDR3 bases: TGTGCCAGCTCCCCCACAGGGATGAGCACCTACGAGCAGTACTTC.

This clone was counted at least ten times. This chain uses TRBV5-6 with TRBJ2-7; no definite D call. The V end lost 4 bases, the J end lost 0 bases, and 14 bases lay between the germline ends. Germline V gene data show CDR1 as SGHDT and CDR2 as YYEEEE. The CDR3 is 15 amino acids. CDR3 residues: CASSPNMANSYEQYF. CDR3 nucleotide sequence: TGTGCCAGCAGCCCAAATATGGCAAACTCCTACGAGCAGTACTTC.

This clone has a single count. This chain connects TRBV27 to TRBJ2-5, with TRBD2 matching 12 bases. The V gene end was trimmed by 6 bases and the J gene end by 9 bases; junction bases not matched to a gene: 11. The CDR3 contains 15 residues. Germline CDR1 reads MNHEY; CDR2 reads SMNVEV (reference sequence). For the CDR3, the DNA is TGTGCCAGCAGCTCGCGACTAGCGGGGGCTGTGGCCCAGTACTTC. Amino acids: CASSSRLAGAVAQYF.

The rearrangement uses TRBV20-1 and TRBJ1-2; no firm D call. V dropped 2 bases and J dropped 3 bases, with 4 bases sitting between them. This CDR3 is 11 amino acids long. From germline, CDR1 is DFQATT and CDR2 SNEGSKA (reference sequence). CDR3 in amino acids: CSARPDYGYTF. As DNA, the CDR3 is TGCAGTGCTAGACCCGACTATGGCTACACCTTC.

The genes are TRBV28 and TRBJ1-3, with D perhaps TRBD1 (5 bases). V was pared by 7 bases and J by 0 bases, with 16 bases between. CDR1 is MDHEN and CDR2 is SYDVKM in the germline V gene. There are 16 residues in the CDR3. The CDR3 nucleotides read TGTGCCAGCATAAACCTGGACAAGAGCTCTGGAAACACCATATATTTT. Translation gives CASINLDKSSGNTIYF.

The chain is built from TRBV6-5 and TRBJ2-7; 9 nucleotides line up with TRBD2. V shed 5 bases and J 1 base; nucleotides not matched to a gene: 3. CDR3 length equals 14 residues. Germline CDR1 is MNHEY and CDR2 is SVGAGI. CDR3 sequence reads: CASSIAGASYEQYF. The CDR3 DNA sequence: TGTGCCAGCAGTATAGCGGGGGCTTCCTACGAGCAGTACTTC.

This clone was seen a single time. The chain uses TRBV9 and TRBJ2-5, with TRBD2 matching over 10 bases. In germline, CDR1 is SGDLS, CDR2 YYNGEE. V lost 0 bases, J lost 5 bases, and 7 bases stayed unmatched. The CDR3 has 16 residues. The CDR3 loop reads CASSVASAGGRETQYF. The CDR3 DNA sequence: TGTGCCAGCAGCGTAGCTTCAGCGGGAGGGCGGGAGACCCAGTACTTC.

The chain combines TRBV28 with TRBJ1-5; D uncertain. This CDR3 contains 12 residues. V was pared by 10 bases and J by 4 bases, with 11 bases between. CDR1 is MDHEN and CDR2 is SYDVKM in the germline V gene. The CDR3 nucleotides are TGTGCCACCCGGCGACAAAATCAGCCCCAGCATTTT. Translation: CATRRQNQPQHF. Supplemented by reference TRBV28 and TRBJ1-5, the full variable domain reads DVKVTQSSRYLVKRTGEKVFLECVQDMDHENMFWYRQDPGLGLRLIYFSYDVKMKEKGDIPEGYSVSREKKERFSLILESASTNQTSMYLCATRRQNQPQHFGDGTRLSIL.

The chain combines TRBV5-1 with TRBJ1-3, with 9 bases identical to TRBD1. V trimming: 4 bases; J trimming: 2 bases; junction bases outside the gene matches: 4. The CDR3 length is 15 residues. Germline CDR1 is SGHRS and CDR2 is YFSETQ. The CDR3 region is CASSTRQGAGNTIYF. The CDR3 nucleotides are TGCGCCAGCAGCACACGACAGGGGGCTGGAAACACCATATATTTT.

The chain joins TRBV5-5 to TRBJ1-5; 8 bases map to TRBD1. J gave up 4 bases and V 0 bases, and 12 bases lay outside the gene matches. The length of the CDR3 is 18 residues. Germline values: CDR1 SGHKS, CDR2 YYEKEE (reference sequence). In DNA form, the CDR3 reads TGTGCCAGCAGCTTGGCGGGACAGGAGACGGCAAAAAATCAGCCCCAGCATTTT. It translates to CASSLAGQETAKNQPQHF.

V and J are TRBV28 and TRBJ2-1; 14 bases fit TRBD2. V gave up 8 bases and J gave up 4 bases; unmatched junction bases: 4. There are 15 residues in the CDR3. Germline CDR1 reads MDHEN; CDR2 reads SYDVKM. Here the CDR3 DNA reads TGTGCCAGCGGGACTAGCGGGAGCCGGTACAATGAGCAGTTCTTC. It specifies CASGTSGSRYNEQFF.

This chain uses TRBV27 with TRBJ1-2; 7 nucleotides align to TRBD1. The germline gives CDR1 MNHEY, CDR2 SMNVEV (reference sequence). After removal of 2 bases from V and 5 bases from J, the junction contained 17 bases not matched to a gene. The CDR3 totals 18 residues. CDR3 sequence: CASSLHPGQRNLDYGYTF. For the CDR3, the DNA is TGTGCCAGCAGTTTACACCCGGGACAGAGGAACTTAGATTATGGCTACACCTTC.

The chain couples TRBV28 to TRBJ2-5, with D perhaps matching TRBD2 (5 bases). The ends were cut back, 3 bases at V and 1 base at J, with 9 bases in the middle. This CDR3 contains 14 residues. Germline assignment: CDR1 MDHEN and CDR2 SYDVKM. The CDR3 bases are TGTGCCAGCAGTTTCTCGGGATCCCAAGAGACCCAGTACTTC. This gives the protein CASSFSGSQETQYF.

The CDR3 spells CASMQGSAEQYF. The CDR3 coding sequence is TGTGCCAGCATGCAGGGCAGTGCCGAGCAGTACTTC. The chain combines TRBV6-1 with TRBJ2-7; tentatively, D is TRBD1 (5 bases). The germline V gene has CDR1 MNHNS and CDR2 SASEGT. V was clipped by 7 bases and J by 6 bases, with 13 bases between them. The CDR3 contains 12 residues.

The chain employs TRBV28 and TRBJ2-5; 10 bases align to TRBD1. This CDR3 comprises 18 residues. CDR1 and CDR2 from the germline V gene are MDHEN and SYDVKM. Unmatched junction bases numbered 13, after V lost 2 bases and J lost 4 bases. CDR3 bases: TGTGCCAGCAGTTTAGACAGGGGGCGCGTGTATGGATTAGAGACCCAGTACTTC. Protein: CASSLDRGRVYGLETQYF. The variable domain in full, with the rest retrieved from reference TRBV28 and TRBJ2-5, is DVKVTQSSRYLVKRTGEKVFLECVQDMDHENMFWYRQDPGLGLRLIYFSYDVKMKEKGDIPEGYSVSREKKERFSLILESASTNQTSMYLCASSLDRGRVYGLETQYFGPGTRLLVL.